This TCR beta chain emerged from a study of T-cell reconstitution after alpha-beta-depleted transplantation in children. Germline CDR1 reads SGHTA; CDR2 reads FQGNSA. Trimming at V came to 5 bases and at J to 3 bases, leaving 13 bases not matched to a gene. This CDR3 has 16 residues. Preparation of the TCRbeta library was carried out with unique molecular identifiers. TCRdb re-called the PCR reads through MiXCR, storing one row per CDR3 protein. The sample lists around 200,000 distinct CDR3 sequences, approximately 17% occurring once. The sequenced sample was PBMCs, mostly from graft donor cells, obtained 360 days after TCRalphabeta/CD19-depleted stem cell transplant. The origin of this receptor is a male patient aged 2 to 10 who had a stem cell transplant for acute lymphoblastic leukemia, so the T cells may come from the graft donor. The chain uses TRBV7-2 and TRBJ2-7, with 7 bases aligning to TRBD1. The CDR3, as DNA: TGTGCCAGCAGCCTTAACCGCAGACAGGGCTACTACGAGCAGTACTTC. Residues: CASSLNRRQGYYEQYF.